Listed below are T cell receptor beta chains from one sample, sequenced in a study of blood T cell repertoires in COVID-19. Assay used: immunoSEQ multiplex PCR; TCRdb lists only in-frame clones, some missing. The data show fewer than 120,000 clones, with around 82% seen just once and more than 15% held by the top ten. Input material: peripheral blood. The receptors come from a woman aged 55-75 years with acute or convalescent COVID-19. Each CDR3 is given with its conserved first and last residue. The D gene is left open where the match is weak. Not all rows give a size; the values are once, few, many and, for expanded clones, a class.

>TRBJ1-4|TRBV2|few|TRBD1
CASNVPGQGGEKLFF
TGTGCCAGCAACGTACCGGGACAGGGCGGGGAAAAACTGTTTTTT
>TRBJ2-1|TRBV7-9|.|TRBD1
CASSPTPRGQGSYNEQFF
TGTGCCAGCAGCCCAACCCCGCGGGGACAGGGCTCCTACAATGAGCAGTTCTTC
>TRBJ1-1|TRBV30|once|.
CAWSPGLLNTEAFF
TGTGCCTGGAGCCCCGGACTGCTGAACACTGAAGCTTTCTTT
>TRBJ2-7|TRBV6-5|.|TRBD2
CASSLAGGSSYEQYF
TGTGCCAGCAGCCTAGCGGGGGGAAGCTCCTACGAGCAGTACTTC
>TRBJ2-4|TRBV7-2|.|TRBD1
CASSPRTGENIQYF
TGTGCCAGCAGCCCCAGGACAGGGGAAAACATTCAGTACTTC
>TRBJ2-7|TRBV19|once|.
CASKMGPDISYEQYF
TGTGCCAGTAAGATGGGGCCGGACATTTCCTACGAGCAGTACTTC
>TRBJ1-1|TRBV10-1|.|TRBD1
CASGNRGYVGTEAFF
TGCGCCAGCGGGAACAGGGGCTACGTAGGCACTGAAGCTTTCTTT
>TRBJ2-5|TRBV15|.|.
CATSRDDRPGKTQYF
TGTGCCACCAGCAGGGATGACAGGCCAGGGAAGACCCAGTACTTC
>TRBJ2-7|TRBV12-3/TRBV12-4|.|.
CASSLDEQYF
TGTGCCAGCAGTCTCGACGAGCAGTACTTC
>TRBJ2-7|TRBV4-1|once|.
CASSQARQLMGEQYF
TGCGCCAGCAGCCAAGCCCGACAGCTCATGGGAGAGCAGTACTTC